This T cell receptor (beta chain) was obtained from a study of vaccination and CD4 T cells after COVID-19. At the level of the study: Two of the convalescents were Hispanic, and convalescents were six males and four females. Notes on the study in general: Analysis of convalescent patients found that 304 of 307 vaccine-specific clones were spike mono-reactive.

This clonotype was detected only a few times. Its antigen remains unknown. The V end lost 0 bases, the J end lost 8 bases, and 10 bases lay between the germline ends. The length of the CDR3 is 13 residues. Germline CDR1 reads SEHNR; CDR2 reads FQNEAQ (reference sequence). Treatment noted: approximately nine-day PBMC culture with coronavirus spike peptide pools or control peptides (ViraFEST assay). Following expansion of antigen-specific T cells with peptide pools, ViraFEST then sequenced TCRs. Sequence data for DNA of cultured CD4+ T cells were generated by the Oncomine TCR Beta short-read assay. TCRdb re-called the PCR reads through MiXCR, storing one row per CDR3 protein. The profile covers roughly 10,000 distinct CDR3 sequences, with around 66% appearing a single time and about a tenth taken by the ten largest.

The specimen was CD4+ T cells from blood, cultured in vitro. The chain has TRBV7-9 and TRBJ1-2; D is perhaps TRBD1 (6 bases). The source is a human donor who had recovered from COVID-19. CDR3 nucleotides: TGTGCCAGCAGCTTAGCATCAGGGGACGGCTACACCTTC. Amino acid sequence: CASSLASGDGYTF.